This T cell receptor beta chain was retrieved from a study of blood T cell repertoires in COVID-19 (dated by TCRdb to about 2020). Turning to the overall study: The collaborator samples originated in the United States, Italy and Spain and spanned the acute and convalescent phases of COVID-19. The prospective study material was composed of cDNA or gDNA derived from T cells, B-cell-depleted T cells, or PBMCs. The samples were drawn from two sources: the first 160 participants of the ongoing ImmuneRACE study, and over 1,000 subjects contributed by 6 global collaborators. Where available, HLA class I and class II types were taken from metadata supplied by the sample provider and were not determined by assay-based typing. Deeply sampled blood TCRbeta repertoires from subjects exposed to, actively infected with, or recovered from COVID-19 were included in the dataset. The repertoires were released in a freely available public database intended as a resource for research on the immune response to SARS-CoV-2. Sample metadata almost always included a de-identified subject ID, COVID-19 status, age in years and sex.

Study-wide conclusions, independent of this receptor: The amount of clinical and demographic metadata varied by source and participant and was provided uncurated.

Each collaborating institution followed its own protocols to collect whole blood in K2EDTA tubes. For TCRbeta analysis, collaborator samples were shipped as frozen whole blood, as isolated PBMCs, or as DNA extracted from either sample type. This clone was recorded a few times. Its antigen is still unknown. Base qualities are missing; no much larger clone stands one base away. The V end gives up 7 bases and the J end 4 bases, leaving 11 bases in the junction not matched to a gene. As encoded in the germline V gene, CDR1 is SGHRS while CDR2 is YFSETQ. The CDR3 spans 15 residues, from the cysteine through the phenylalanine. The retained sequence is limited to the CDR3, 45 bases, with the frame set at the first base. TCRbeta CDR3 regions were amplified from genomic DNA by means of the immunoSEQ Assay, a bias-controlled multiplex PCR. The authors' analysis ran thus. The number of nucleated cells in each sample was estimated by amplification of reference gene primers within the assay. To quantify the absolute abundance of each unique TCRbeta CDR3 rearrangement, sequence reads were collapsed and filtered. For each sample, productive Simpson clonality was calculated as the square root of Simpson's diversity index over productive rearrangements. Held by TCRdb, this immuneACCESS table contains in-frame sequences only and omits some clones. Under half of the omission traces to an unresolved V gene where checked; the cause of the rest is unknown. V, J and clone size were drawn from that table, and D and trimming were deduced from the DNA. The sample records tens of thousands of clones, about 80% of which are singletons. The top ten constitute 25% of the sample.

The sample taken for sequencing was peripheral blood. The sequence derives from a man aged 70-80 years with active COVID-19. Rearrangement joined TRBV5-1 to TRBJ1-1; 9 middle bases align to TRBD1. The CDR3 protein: CASWDRAPVGTEAFF. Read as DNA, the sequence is TGCGCCAGCTGGGACAGGGCTCCGGTGGGCACTGAAGCTTTCTTT.